The 21 T cell receptor beta chains below were found in one sample sequenced in a study of control samples from healthy donors and cancer patients. Sequencing was performed with immunoSEQ multiplex PCR; in TCRdb, only in-frame clones are kept and a portion is missing. The repertoire consists of 400,000 to 450,000 clones, with 75% to 95% occurring once and the leading ten covering 6% to 7%. Sequenced input: PBMCs. The origin of the receptors is a man in his forties or fifties with head and neck cancer.

The rearrangement joins TRBV12-3 or TRBV12-4 to TRBJ1-1, with no clear D. Trimming stripped 4 bases from V and 1 base from J, with 7 bases between. The CDR3 has 13 residues. DNA of the CDR3: TGTGCCAGCAGTTGGGGTGGGAACACTGAAGCTTTCTTT. Translated, it gives CASSWGGNTEAFF.

The chain couples TRBV7-3 to TRBJ2-1, with D possibly being TRBD2 (6 bases). CDR1 is SGHTA and CDR2 is FQGTGA in the germline V gene. V lost 1 base and J lost 6, with 25 bases in between. The CDR3 is 19 residues long. The DNA for the CDR3 is TGTGCCAGCAGCTTAAGAGTGGGTCAGCAAGGGACTTTTGTCAATGAGCAGTTCTTC. Its protein product is CASSLRVGQQGTFVNEQFF.

This clone appeared a single time. The CDR3 coding sequence is TGTGCCAGCAGCCACCAACAAACAGGATTATACCTCTACGAGCAGTACTTC. Protein: CASSHQQTGLYLYEQYF. J is TRBJ2-7 and V is TRBV7-9, with D perhaps TRBD1 (5 bases). CDR1 and CDR2 (germline): SEHNR, FQNEAQ (reference sequence). The CDR3 length is 17 residues. V lost 5 bases, J lost 3 bases, and 23 bases lay in between.

This sequence joins TRBV6-5 and TRBJ2-3; 8 nucleotides align to TRBD1. Germline V CDR1 and CDR2: MNHEY, SVGAGI. This CDR3 is built from 14 residues. J was trimmed by 2 bases and V by 10 bases; bases with no gene match: 8. The CDR3 is CATLDRGHTDTQYF. For the CDR3, the DNA is TGTGCCACGCTAGACAGGGGACACACAGATACGCAGTATTTT.

CDR3 amino acids: CASSLLTGGGQPQHF. The CDR3 nucleotides are TGTGCCAGTAGTTTACTGACAGGGGGGGGACAGCCCCAGCATTTT. This rearrangement joins TRBV19 to TRBJ1-5; 9 positions agree with TRBD1. Germline V gene sequence: CDR1 LNHDA, CDR2 SQIVND (reference sequence). Unmatched junction bases numbered 9, after V lost 5 bases and J lost 7 bases. This CDR3 spans 15 amino acids.

V and J are TRBV5-1 and TRBJ1-2; TRBD1 is a possible D gene (5 bases). CDR3 size: 16 residues. V lost 0 bases and J 5 bases, leaving 17 bases between the germline ends. Germline V gives CDR1 SGHRS, CDR2 YFSETQ. CDR3 sequence reads: CASSLVLGTAMYGYTF. DNA for the CDR3: TGCGCCAGCAGCTTGGTACTCGGGACGGCGATGTATGGCTACACCTTC.

The sample holds one count of this clone. The chain combines TRBV18 with TRBJ2-1, with 11 nucleotides matching TRBD2. V dropped 0 bases and J dropped 3; count of bases not matched to a gene: 1. Germline CDR1 reads KGHSH; CDR2 reads LQKENI. The CDR3 extends over 16 amino acids. The CDR3 spells CASSPPGLADYNEQFF. The CDR3 DNA reads TGTGCCAGCTCACCACCGGGACTAGCGGACTACAATGAGCAGTTCTTC.

This clone was seen a single time. This sequence joins TRBV9 and TRBJ1-1, with 9 bases identical to TRBD1. The CDR3 length is 16 residues. Losses at the gene ends were 3 bases for V and 1 base for J; bases not matched to a gene: 7. Germline values: CDR1 SGDLS, CDR2 YYNGEE. The CDR3 nucleotides read TGTGCCAGCAGCGGGGACAGGGTTGGTCGGAACACTGAAGCTTTCTTT. It specifies CASSGDRVGRNTEAFF. Using reference TRBV9 and TRBJ1-1 for the parts outside the CDR3, the full variable domain is DSGVTQTPKHLITATGQRVTLRCSPRSGDLSVYWYQQSLDQGLQFLIQYYNGEERAKGNILERFSAQQFPDLHSELNLSSLELGDSALYFCASSGDRVGRNTEAFFGQGTRLTVV.

This rearrangement joins TRBV7-2 to TRBJ1-6; unclear D gene. CDR1 is SGHTA, CDR2 FQGNSA, per germline. The V end was cut by 3 bases, the J end by 9 bases, with 15 bases between. The length of the CDR3 is 15 residues. CDR3 protein: CASSLAISVGSPLHF. CDR3 sequence (DNA): TGTGCCAGCAGCTTGGCCATCTCTGTGGGTTCACCCCTCCACTTT.

This clone was detected a few times. J is TRBJ1-2 and V is TRBV30, with a tentative D call TRBD1 (5 bases). This CDR3 has 13 residues. The germline V gene encodes CDR1 GTSNPN and CDR2 SVGIG (reference sequence). The ends were cut back, 0 bases at V and 2 bases at J, with 7 bases in the middle. CDR3 amino acids: CAWSVDSNYGYTF. The DNA of the CDR3 is TGTGCCTGGAGTGTAGACAGCAACTATGGCTACACCTTC.

The V and J genes are TRBV6-5 and TRBJ2-3; 13 bases map to TRBD2. Per germline, CDR1 MNHEY and CDR2 SVGAGI. The length of the CDR3 is 15 residues. V trimming: 11 bases; J trimming: 5 bases; junction bases outside the gene matches: 10. This chain's CDR3 is CAATSGGALGDTQYF. The CDR3 nucleotides are TGTGCCGCTACTAGCGGGGGGGCCTTAGGAGATACGCAGTATTTT.

This CDR3 reads CASSQEKGSGSPLHF. The CDR3 DNA sequence: TGTGCCAGCAGCCAAGAGAAGGGTTCGGGTTCACCCCTCCACTTT. The V and J genes are TRBV3-1 (or the pseudogene TRBV3-2) and TRBJ1-6; D ambiguous. Deletions cut 0 bases from V and 9 bases from J, with 12 bases between. The CDR3 is 15 residues long. CDR1 and CDR2 (germline): LGHDT, YNNKEL (reference sequence).

The genes are TRBV7-6 and TRBJ2-3; 8 bases are a match to TRBD2. The CDR3 contains 15 residues. V gave up 4 bases and J gave up 6 bases; unmatched junction bases: 9. Germline CDR1 and CDR2: SGHVS and FNYEAQ. The CDR3, as DNA: TGTGCCAGCAGCTCATTAGCGGGACCGGCGGATACGCAGTATTTT. It translates to CASSSLAGPADTQYF.

This chain uses TRBV7-2 with TRBJ2-2; D gene uncertain. The CDR3 spans 13 residues. Germline lookup yields CDR1 SGHTA and CDR2 FQGNSA. V was pared by 1 base and J by 8 bases, with 8 bases between. The CDR3 region has the DNA TGTGCCAGCAGCTTAGATGGGGTGGGGGAGCTGTTTTTT. Translation: CASSLDGVGELFF.

V usage is TRBV7-9 and J usage is TRBJ2-7; D is unresolved. V lost 5 bases and J 2 bases, leaving 16 bases between the germline ends. CDR3 length: 15 residues. Germline-derived CDR1 and CDR2 are SEHNR and FQNEAQ (reference sequence). This CDR3 reads CASSPGSGRPYEQYF. The CDR3 coding sequence is TGTGCCAGCAGCCCTGGTTCAGGACGTCCCTACGAGCAGTACTTC. The variable domain in full, completed from reference TRBV7-9 and TRBJ2-7, reads DTGVSQNPRHKITKRGQNVTFRCDPISEHNRLYWYRQTLGQGPEFLTYFQNEAQLEKSRLLSDRFSAERPKGSFSTLEIQRTEQGDSAMYLCASSPGSGRPYEQYFGPGTRLTVT.

This chain connects TRBV6-5 to TRBJ2-2, with TRBD1 matching over 8 bases. V lost 6 bases and J lost 3; bases outside the gene matches: 0. Germline-derived CDR1 and CDR2 are MNHEY and SVGAGI. The length of the CDR3 is 13 residues. Written as DNA, the CDR3 is TGTGCCAGCAGGACAGGGGACACCGGGGAGCTGTTTTTT. This gives the protein CASRTGDTGELFF.

This chain uses TRBV30 with TRBJ1-5, with 9 bases matching TRBD1. CDR1 is GTSNPN, CDR2 SVGIG, per germline (reference sequence). The CDR3 sequence is 17 residues long. Germline trimming cut 3 bases from V and 5 bases from J; bases unmatched to any gene: 14. This CDR3 is CAWSQRLTGGQDQPQHF. For the CDR3, the DNA is TGTGCCTGGAGCCAAAGGTTGACAGGGGGGCAGGATCAGCCCCAGCATTTT.

In its sample, this clone was seen a few times. The V call is TRBV5-6, the J call TRBJ2-7, with D unresolved. The V end lost 1 base, the J end lost 5 bases, and 16 bases lay between the germline ends. The CDR3 has 15 amino acids. The germline CDR1 and CDR2 sequences are SGHDT and YYEEEE. The CDR3: CASSLTQTISNEQYF. Here the CDR3 DNA reads TGTGCCAGCAGCTTGACCCAGACAATTTCCAACGAGCAGTACTTC. Full variable domain (rest looked up from reference TRBV5-6 and TRBJ2-7): DAGVTQSPTHLIKTRGQQVTLRCSPKSGHDTVSWYQQALGQGPQFIFQYYEEEERQRGNFPDRFSGHQFPNYSSELNVNALLLGDSALYLCASSLTQTISNEQYFGPGTRLTVT.

The chain joins TRBV5-5 to TRBJ2-6; D is unresolved. CDR3 length: 15 residues. The germline CDR1 and CDR2 sequences are SGHKS and YYEKEE (reference sequence). Deletions cut 0 bases from V and 0 bases from J, with 4 bases between. The CDR3 nucleotides read TGTGCCAGCAGCTTGGGAGGCTCTGGGGCCAACGTCCTGACTTTC. It encodes CASSLGGSGANVLTF.

This clone was observed once. This rearrangement joins TRBV3-1 (or the pseudogene TRBV3-2) to TRBJ1-5, with D hard to call. Germline CDR1 reads LGHDT; CDR2 reads YNNKEL (reference sequence). The V end was cut by 5 bases, the J end by 4 bases, with 9 bases between. The CDR3 spans 13 residues. This CDR3 reads CASSTSLNQPQHF. The CDR3 nucleotides read TGTGCCAGCAGCACTTCCCTAAATCAGCCCCAGCATTTT.

The V and J genes are TRBV19 and TRBJ2-7, with 10 bases matching TRBD1. The CDR3 extends over 14 amino acids. Germline assignment: CDR1 LNHDA and CDR2 SQIVND (reference sequence). The trim removed 5 bases at V and 0 bases at J, leaving 1 base unmatched. CDR3 bases: TGTGCCAGTAGTGGACAGGGGGACTCCTACGAGCAGTACTTC. It translates to CASSGQGDSYEQYF.